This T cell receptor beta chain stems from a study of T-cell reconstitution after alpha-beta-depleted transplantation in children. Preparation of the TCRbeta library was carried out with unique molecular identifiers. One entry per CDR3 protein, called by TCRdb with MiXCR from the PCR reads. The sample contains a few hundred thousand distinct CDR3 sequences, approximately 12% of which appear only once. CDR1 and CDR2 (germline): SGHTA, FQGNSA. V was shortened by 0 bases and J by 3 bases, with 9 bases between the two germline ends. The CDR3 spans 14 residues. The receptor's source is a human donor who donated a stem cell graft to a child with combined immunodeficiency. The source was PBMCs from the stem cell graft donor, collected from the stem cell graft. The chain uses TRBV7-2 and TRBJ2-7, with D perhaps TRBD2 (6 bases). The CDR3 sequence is CASSLARRGYEQYF. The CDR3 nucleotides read TGTGCCAGCAGCTTAGCACGGCGGGGCTACGAGCAGTACTTC.